The source of this T cell receptor beta chain is a study of CXCR3-negative and CXCR3-positive naive CD8 T cells. Study-level results: The TRB CDR3s that CXCR3-positive naive cells carried were more hydrophobic than those of CXCR3-negative naive cells. Memory cells differed in TRBV-TRBJ usage, but naive CXCR3-negative and CXCR3-positive cells had similar usage. Memory CD8+ cells had much lower diversity, and both naive subsets had comparably high diversity.

The libraries of TRB cDNA were constructed through 5' RACE using UMI labels. Using the 5' RACE reads, TCRdb records one entry per CDR3 protein without DNA. In all, the sample yields roughly 110,000 distinct CDR3 sequences. A word on this clonotype: Its antigen is unidentified.

The CDR3 length is 18 residues. Germline V lookup: CDR1 SGHTA, CDR2 FQGTGA. Every subset of CD8+ T cells was sorted in triplicate at approximately 300,000 cells each. Naive CD8+ T lymphocytes were specified as CD45RO-CCR7+CD27+CD95-. This receptor was taken from a human donor in good health. Some clones in this sample may be carry-over from other donors' samples. The specimen was naive CXCR3+ CD8+ T cells from blood. This sample's subset: CD45RO-CCR7+CD27+CD95- naive CD8+ T cells expressing CXCR3 (TNR3+). The chain combines TRBV7-3 with TRBJ2-1; absent DNA, TCRdb's TRBD2 call cannot be checked. CDR3 residues: CASSLISLAGGLYNEQFF.